Listed below are T cell receptor beta chains from one sample, sequenced in a study of blood T cell repertoires in COVID-19. The repertoire was sequenced with immunoSEQ multiplex PCR; TCRdb's copy has only in-frame clones and lacks some. The repertoire holds about 210,000 clones, with around 89% as singletons. Sequencing was carried out using peripheral blood. These TCRs come from a woman in her thirties or forties with acute or convalescent COVID-19. Both conserved end residues are part of each CDR3. D genes are given only for firm matches. Size values are once, few and many counts, or a class for expanded clones, and some rows have none.

v_gene,d_gene,j_gene,abundance,CDR3nt,CDR3aa
TRBV2,TRBD1,TRBJ1-2,.,TGTGCCAGCACCCAGGGACAGGGAGGCTATGGCTACACCTTC,CASTQGQGGYGYTF
TRBV11-2,.,TRBJ2-2,.,TGTGCCAGCAGCCCGTTTGTTGAGCTGTTTTTT,CASSPFVELFF
TRBV27,.,TRBJ1-5,.,TGTGCCAGCAGTCGGTTTACGGGGTTAAATCAGCCCCAGCATTTT,CASSRFTGLNQPQHF
TRBV24-1,TRBD2,TRBJ2-3,once,TGTGCCACCGGCACAGCGGGGGGGAGAGATACGCAGTATTTT,CATGTAGGRDTQYF
TRBV19,TRBD1,TRBJ1-2,.,TGTGCCAGTAGTGTCCAGGACAGGGGGCTGGAGGGCTACACCTTC,CASSVQDRGLEGYTF
TRBV27,.,TRBJ1-5,.,TGTGCCAGCAGTTTATCTCCTTTGGGCTACATTACTCAGCCCCAGCATTTT,CASSLSPLGYITQPQHF
TRBV7-6,.,TRBJ1-5,.,TGTGCCAGCAGTCTAGGGTCAGGGCTCAATCAGCCCCAGCATTTT,CASSLGSGLNQPQHF
TRBV7-9,.,TRBJ1-1,.,TGTGCCAGCAGCTTTTCAGGCAAAGCTTTCTTT,CASSFSGKAFF
TRBV5-1,TRBD2,TRBJ2-1,.,TGCGCCAGCAGCTTCGGGGGGGCGGAGTACAATGAGCAGTTCTTC,CASSFGGAEYNEQFF
TRBV2,.,TRBJ1-5,many,TGTGCCAGCAGTGAAGGGCAGATCAATCAGCCCCAGCATTTT,CASSEGQINQPQHF
TRBV19,TRBD1,TRBJ2-2,.,TGTGCCAGTAGTATTTACAGGGGGTCGAACACCGGGGAGCTGTTTTTT,CASSIYRGSNTGELFF
TRBV5-4,.,TRBJ2-5,.,TGTGCCAGCAGCCAGAGTGCGGGTGAAGAGACCCAGTACTTC,CASSQSAGEETQYF
TRBV2,TRBD1,TRBJ1-2,.,TGTGCCAGCAGTGAACGCCGGACAGGGACGGTCTATGGCTACACCTTC,CASSERRTGTVYGYTF
TRBV19,TRBD1,TRBJ1-2,.,TGTGCCAGTAGTACGACAGGGACGGGATATGGCTACACCTTC,CASSTTGTGYGYTF
TRBV5-1,.,TRBJ1-2,.,TGCGCCAGCAGCTTGGCTCAGGGTGGAGGCTACACCTTC,CASSLAQGGGYTF
TRBV2,.,TRBJ1-1,.,TGTGCCAGCAGTGTCAGGTTGAACACTGAAGCTTTCTTT,CASSVRLNTEAFF
TRBV29-1,TRBD1,TRBJ1-1,.,TGCAGCGTTATGACAGGGTATAAGGCTGAAGCTTTCTTT,CSVMTGYKAEAFF
TRBV7-2,TRBD2,TRBJ2-1,.,TGTGCCAGCACCCTACTAGCGGGGGCTCACAATGAGCAGTTCTTC,CASTLLAGAHNEQFF
TRBV3-1/TRBV3-2,.,TRBJ1-6,.,TGTGCCAGCAGCCCGGGACACCTAAATAATTCACCCCTCCACTTT,CASSPGHLNNSPLHF
TRBV30,TRBD1,TRBJ1-6,few,TGTGCCTGGAGCGGCCGGGACAGGGGATATTCACCCCTCCACTTT,CAWSGRDRGYSPLHF
TRBV25-1,TRBD1,TRBJ1-4,.,TGTGCCAGCAGTGAGGGGCAGGGGGAAAGTGAAAAACTGTTTTTT,CASSEGQGESEKLFF
TRBV28,TRBD2,TRBJ2-3,.,TGTGCCACCCTCGGGGGGAGCACAGATACGCAGTATTTT,CATLGGSTDTQYF
TRBV12-3/TRBV12-4,.,TRBJ1-1,many,TGTGCCAGCAGTTTATACCCCGGTGAAGCTTTCTTT,CASSLYPGEAFF
TRBV12-3/TRBV12-4,.,TRBJ1-1,.,TGTGCCAGCAGTATCCTAAGGGGAACCGAAGCTTTCTTT,CASSILRGTEAFF
TRBV5-5,TRBD1,TRBJ1-2,.,TGTGCCAGCAGCCCCAGACAGGGGGCTCGCGATGGCTACACCTTC,CASSPRQGARDGYTF
TRBV19,TRBD1,TRBJ1-5,.,TGTGCCAGTAGCGGGACAGGGATACAGCCCCAGCATTTT,CASSGTGIQPQHF
TRBV18,TRBD1,TRBJ1-2,.,TGTGCCAGCTCACAAACGGGACAGGGAAGGGACTATGGCTACACCTTC,CASSQTGQGRDYGYTF